A selection of T cell receptor beta chains follows, all from one sample in a study of blood T cell repertoires in COVID-19. Generated by immunoSEQ multiplex PCR, the TCRdb table keeps only in-frame clones and is missing some. The table lists 250,000 or so clones, 87% of them singletons. Sequencing input: peripheral blood. These receptors originate from a man younger than 30 with active or convalescent COVID-19. CDR3s include the opening cysteine and the closing phenylalanine or tryptophan. The D gene is left open where the match is weak. Part of the rows lack a size; the others show once, few, many or a class for expanded clones.

.,TRBV12-5,.,TRBJ2-5,TGTGCTAGTACCGGGAAATCAGATGAGACCCAGTACTTC,CASTGKSDETQYF
TRBD2,TRBV19,.,TRBJ2-5,TGTGCCAGTAGGCCGGGGGGCGGGGGGCGAGAGACCCAGTACTTC,CASRPGGGGRETQYF
.,TRBV6-1,.,TRBJ1-2,TGTGCCAGCAGTGAACAAAGGGGCGACTATGGCTACACCTTC,CASSEQRGDYGYTF
.,TRBV11-2,once,TRBJ1-3,TGTGCCAGCAGTTCTGAGGGACACCTGGGAGGAAACACCATATATTTT,CASSSEGHLGGNTIYF
TRBD1,TRBV15,.,TRBJ2-2,TGTGCCCTCAGGGGGCGAGGCGGGGAGCTGTTTTTT,CALRGRGGELFF
.,TRBV24-1,once,TRBJ2-3,TGTGCCACCAGTGAGGCTAGCACAGATACGCAGTATTTT,CATSEASTDTQYF
TRBD1,TRBV6-5,.,TRBJ1-5,TGTGCCAGCGGGCAGGGGGTTCAGCCCCAGCATTTT,CASGQGVQPQHF
.,TRBV11-1,.,TRBJ1-2,TGTGCCAGCAGCTTAGGAGGGTCCGGGTACTATGGCTACACCTTC,CASSLGGSGYYGYTF
TRBD2,TRBV6-2/TRBV6-3,.,TRBJ2-3,TGTGCCAGCAGTAAAAGCGGGGGCAGCACAGATACGCAGTATTTT,CASSKSGGSTDTQYF
TRBD1,TRBV6-6,.,TRBJ1-5,TGTGCCAGCAGTGACAGGGGTAGCAATCAGCCCCAGCATTTT,CASSDRGSNQPQHF
.,TRBV19,.,TRBJ1-5,TGTGCCAGTAGTATAGCCTTATATAGCAATCAGCCCCAGCATTTT,CASSIALYSNQPQHF
TRBD1,TRBV28,.,TRBJ2-2,TGTGCCAGCAGTCCCTCAGGGACAGGGGGAACCATCGGGGAGCTGTTTTTT,CASSPSGTGGTIGELFF
.,TRBV7-8,.,TRBJ1-1,TGTGCCAGCAGCTTATTGGAGGGCGGGGGGAACACTGAAGCTTTCTTT,CASSLLEGGGNTEAFF
.,TRBV19,few,TRBJ2-3,TGTGCCAGTAGTGTGCCGCCAGGGGATGGGACGCAGTATTTT,CASSVPPGDGTQYF
TRBD1,TRBV27,.,TRBJ1-1,TGTGCCAGCAGTTGGACAGGGGGGCCTGATCAGGCTTTCTTT,CASSWTGGPDQAFF
TRBD2,TRBV29-1,.,TRBJ2-5,TGCAGCGTTAGGACTAGCGGGAGGGCAAAAGAGACCCAGTACTTC,CSVRTSGRAKETQYF
.,TRBV4-3,.,TRBJ1-4,TGCGCCAGCAGCCACCAGGGTTCATTGGAAAAACTGTTTTTT,CASSHQGSLEKLFF
.,TRBV19,few,TRBJ1-5,TGTGCCAGTAGCTTACAGGGATCAACGCAAAGGGGCCAGCATTTT,CASSLQGSTQRGQHF
TRBD1,TRBV6-4,.,TRBJ2-6,TGTGCCAGCAGTGACTCAGGGGGCGCTGGGGCCAACGTCCTGACTTTC,CASSDSGGAGANVLTF
.,TRBV28,.,TRBJ1-2,TGTGCCAGCGGTCTAGGCGACAGCTATGGCTACACCTTC,CASGLGDSYGYTF
.,TRBV30,.,TRBJ2-1,TGTGCCTGGAGTGTAGCAGGACTCTTATACAATGAGCAGTTCTTC,CAWSVAGLLYNEQFF
TRBD1,TRBV5-6,.,TRBJ1-1,TGTGCCAGCAGCTTGAGGGGGCCTACTGAAGCTTTCTTT,CASSLRGPTEAFF